This T cell receptor beta chain emerged from a study of beta chain features in type 1 diabetes. The CDR3 consists of 15 residues. The germline V gene encodes CDR1 MNHEY and CDR2 SVGAGI. J lost 6 bases, V lost 8 bases, and 15 bases had no gene match. Sequenced material consisted of expressed TCRB transcripts (all of the isolated RNA was reverse transcribed). This table comes from immunoSEQ multiplex PCR, and its TCRdb copy is limited to in-frame clones, with some not included. Counted here are 450,000 to 550,000 clones, 30% occurring once; the ten biggest clones make up about 0.065%. The sequencing sample was made of naive CD4+ T cells from blood. The genes are TRBV6-5 and TRBJ2-5; 7 bases are a match to TRBD2. The sequence was obtained from a man aged 18 to 29 in good health. CDR3 residues: CASGRSPREGQTQYF. DNA of the CDR3: TGTGCCAGCGGCCGGTCCCCCAGGGAGGGGCAGACCCAGTACTTC.